The 17 T cell receptor beta chains below come from one sample, sequenced in a study of T-cell reconstitution after alpha-beta-depleted transplantation in children. Library preparation (for TCRbeta) was performed with unique molecular identifiers. One entry per CDR3 protein results from TCRdb running MiXCR on the PCR reads. The table records approximately 400,000 distinct CDR3 sequences, 11% of them present only once. The material sequenced was PBMCs from the stem cell graft donor, taken from the stem cell graft. The receptors stem from a human donor who donated a stem cell graft to a child with acute myeloid leukemia.

Many counts were recorded for this clonotype. The CDR3 nucleotides are TGTGCCAGCAGCTTAGGGGGTTCTAGCAATCAGCCCCAGCATTTT. Translating it yields CASSLGGSSNQPQHF. V gene TRBV7-8 combines with J gene TRBJ1-5; D call uncertain. The CDR3 runs to 15 residues. Germline CDR1 is SGHVS and CDR2 is FQNEAQ. With 1 base removed from V and 0 bases from J, the gap between germline ends came to 7 bases.

This clonotype turned up a few times. The genes are TRBV11-1 and TRBJ1-2; 7 bases match TRBD1. V gave up 5 bases and J gave up 1 base; unmatched junction bases: 19. Germline V gene data show CDR1 as SGHAT and CDR2 as FQDESV (reference sequence). The CDR3 has 19 amino acids. The CDR3: CASSPAAPAGGANNYGYTF. CDR3 sequence (DNA): TGTGCCAGCAGCCCAGCTGCTCCGGCAGGGGGAGCAAATAACTATGGCTACACCTTC.

The genes are TRBV4-3 and TRBJ1-5; tentatively, D is TRBD1 (5 bases). CDR1 and CDR2 (germline): LGHNA, YSLEER. The ends were cut back, 0 bases at V and 0 bases at J, with 9 bases in the middle. The CDR3 sequence is 16 residues long. As DNA, the CDR3 is TGCGCCAGCAGCCAAGAATGGGGGTATAGCAATCAGCCCCAGCATTTT. Protein sequence: CASSQEWGYSNQPQHF.

This clonotype was observed at least ten times. The chain couples TRBV11-1 to TRBJ2-5; no definite D call. V lost 5 bases and J lost 2, with 12 bases in between. The germline V gene encodes CDR1 SGHAT and CDR2 FQDESV (reference sequence). The CDR3 sequence is 14 residues long. The CDR3 reads CASSTRRTQETQYF. CDR3 coding DNA: TGTGCCAGCAGCACCCGACGGACGCAAGAGACCCAGTACTTC.

The rearrangement links TRBV7-3 to TRBJ2-3, with D possibly being TRBD1 or TRBD2 (7 bases each). The V and J ends lost 8 bases and 6 bases respectively, with 18 bases between them. Germline CDR1 reads SGHTA; CDR2 reads FQGTGA. The CDR3 extends over 14 amino acids. The CDR3: CASSRGGGHDTQYF. CDR3 nucleotide sequence: TGTGCCAGCTCCAGGGGGGGGGGGCACGATACGCAGTATTTT.

This clonotype was counted at least ten times. The chain recombines TRBV10-3 with TRBJ2-2; tentatively, D is TRBD2 (5 bases). The CDR3 is 12 residues long. CDR1 and CDR2 (germline): ENHRY, SYGVKD. The ends were cut back, 8 bases at V and 4 bases at J, with 8 bases in the middle. CDR3 residues: CAIGGRTGELFF. In nucleotides, the CDR3 is TGTGCCATCGGCGGGCGCACCGGGGAGCTGTTTTTT.

The J gene is TRBJ2-2, the V gene TRBV10-1; D is unclear. The CDR3 contains 13 residues. CDR1 and CDR2 (germline): WNHNN, SYGVQD (reference sequence). With 3 bases removed from V and 5 bases from J, the gap between germline ends came to 7 bases. CDR3 sequence (DNA): TGCGCCAGCAGTGAAGTCCGGACCGGGGAGCTGTTTTTT. Residues: CASSEVRTGELFF.

This clonotype showed up just a few times. This chain connects TRBV25-1 to TRBJ2-6, with 9 bases identical to TRBD2. The trim removed 3 bases at V and 3 bases at J, leaving 9 bases unmatched. Looked up from germline, CDR1 is MGHDK and CDR2 is SYGVNS. This CDR3 is 18 amino acids long. The CDR3 protein is CASSDSGLAHYGANVLTF. As DNA, the CDR3 is TGTGCCAGCAGTGACTCCGGACTAGCGCACTATGGGGCCAACGTCCTGACTTTC.

There are a few counts of this clonotype. The chain links TRBV11-2 to TRBJ1-1; D ambiguous. Trimming removed 1 base from V and 3 bases from J, with 12 bases in between. Germline V gene data show CDR1 as SGHAT and CDR2 as FQNNGV. This CDR3 has 15 amino acids. The CDR3, as DNA: TGTGCCAGCAGCTTAGGCCGGCTTCTCGACACTGAAGCTTTCTTT. As protein: CASSLGRLLDTEAFF.

This clonotype was observed a handful of times. V and J are TRBV19 and TRBJ1-4, with D uncertain. V was clipped by 6 bases and J by 0 bases, with 11 bases between them. The length of the CDR3 is 15 residues. Germline CDR1 LNHDA, CDR2 SQIVND (reference sequence). The CDR3 nucleotides read TGTGCCAGTAGCGTCATCGGATCAACTAATGAAAAACTGTTTTTT. Translated, it gives CASSVIGSTNEKLFF.

V and J are TRBV20-1 and TRBJ2-7, with unresolved D. There are 14 residues in the CDR3. CDR1 DFQATT and CDR2 SNEGSKA come from the germline V gene (reference sequence). V was pared by 3 bases and J by 3 bases, with 15 bases between. The CDR3 region is CSASPGSNCYEQYV. The CDR3, as DNA: TGCAGTGCTAGCCCAGGATCTAATTGCTACGAGCAGTACGTC.

In this sample, this clonotype turned up many times. The chain has TRBV7-9 and TRBJ2-2; 8 nucleotides match TRBD2. The ends lost 9 bases at V and 0 bases at J; junction bases unmatched: 0. In germline, CDR1 is SEHNR, CDR2 FQNEAQ (reference sequence). The CDR3 has 13 residues. The CDR3 here is CARLAANTGELFF. CDR3 bases: TGTGCCAGACTAGCGGCGAACACCGGGGAGCTGTTTTTT. The full variable domain, its missing parts supplied by reference TRBV7-9 and TRBJ2-2, is DTGVSQNPRHKITKRGQNVTFRCDPISEHNRLYWYRQTLGQGPEFLTYFQNEAQLEKSRLLSDRFSAERPKGSFSTLEIQRTEQGDSAMYLCARLAANTGELFFGEGSRLTVL.

The DNA for the CDR3 is TGTGCCAGCAGCTTACCGACTACAGCTGGGGCCAACGTCCTGACTTTC. Its translation: CASSLPTTAGANVLTF. This chain uses TRBV7-2 with TRBJ2-6, with TRBD2 as a possible D gene (5 bases). This CDR3 is 16 amino acids long. Germline CDR1 and CDR2: SGHTA and FQGNSA. Trimming removed 2 bases from V and 2 bases from J, with 10 bases in between.

The V and J genes are TRBV11-1 and TRBJ1-1, with 7 bases lining up with TRBD1. Germline V gene data show CDR1 as SGHAT and CDR2 as FQDESV (reference sequence). This CDR3 is 18 amino acids long. J gave up 3 bases and V 4 bases, and 17 bases lay outside the gene matches. CDR3 protein: CASSSETGLFVGDTEAFF. The CDR3 bases are TGTGCCAGCAGCTCCGAGACAGGGTTATTTGTGGGGGACACTGAAGCTTTCTTT. Based on the CDR3 plus reference TRBV11-1 and TRBJ1-1, the full variable domain is EAEVAQSPRYKITEKSQAVAFWCDPISGHATLYWYRQILGQGPELLVQFQDESVVDDSQLPKDRFSAERLKGVDSTLKIQPAELGDSAMYLCASSSETGLFVGDTEAFFGQGTRLTVV.

This clonotype turned up a few times. The gene calls are TRBV5-5 and TRBJ2-5, with D perhaps TRBD1 or TRBD2 (6 bases each). Trimming pared 0 bases from V and 4 bases from J, leaving 19 bases between. The germline V gene encodes CDR1 SGHKS and CDR2 YYEKEE (reference sequence). The CDR3 is made up of 17 amino acids. In DNA, the CDR3 is TGTGCCAGCAGCTTGGCACCCCAGACAGGCGGGGTAGAGACCCAGTACTTC. It codes for CASSLAPQTGGVETQYF. The whole variable domain, remainder taken from reference TRBV5-5 and TRBJ2-5, is DAGVTQSPTHLIKTRGQQVTLRCSPISGHKSVSWYQQVLGQGPQFIFQYYEKEERGRGNFPDRFSARQFPNYSSELNVNALLLGDSALYLCASSLAPQTGGVETQYFGPGTRLLVL.

In its sample, this clonotype was seen many times. This sequence joins TRBV12-3 or TRBV12-4 and TRBJ2-4; D not resolved. V was cut by 8 bases and J by 10 bases, with 15 bases left in between. The CDR3 is made up of 12 amino acids. CDR3 nucleotide sequence: TGTGCCAGCGGGCCGGTACCCTCGATTCAGTACTTC. Amino acid sequence: CASGPVPSIQYF.

This clonotype has just a few counts. The V gene is TRBV5-1, the J gene TRBJ2-1, with 7 bases fitting TRBD2. Germline-derived CDR1 and CDR2 are SGHRS and YFSETQ. CDR3 length equals 16 residues. V lost 1 base, J lost 0 bases, and 4 bases stayed unmatched. The CDR3 DNA follows: TGCGCCAGCAGCTTGTGGGGGGGTAGCTCCTACAATGAGCAGTTCTTC. It specifies CASSLWGGSSYNEQFF. The complete variable domain, with remaining parts taken from reference TRBV5-1 and TRBJ2-1, reads KAGVTQTPRYLIKTRGQQVTLSCSPISGHRSVSWYQQTPGQGLQFLFEYFSETQRNKGNFPGRFSGRQFSNSRSEMNVSTLELGDSALYLCASSLWGGSSYNEQFFGPGTRLTVL.